The rows below give T cell receptor beta chains drawn from one sample of a study of spatial heterogeneity in lung cancer. TCRdb reprocessed the 5' RACE reads with MiXCR, giving one entry per CDR3 protein. The sample contains tens of thousands of distinct CDR3 sequences, about an eighth of which appear only once. Sample: PBMCs, taken at surgery. These receptor sequences come from a male donor with early-stage non-small cell lung cancer. Each CDR3 is given with its conserved first and last residue. The order of the fields is V gene, clone size, D gene, J gene, CDR3 protein, CDR3 DNA. A D gene is named only where the DNA matches it firmly. Clone size is not always given. Where it is, it says once, few, many or a class for expanded clones.

V: TRBV11-3
size: -
D: -
J: TRBJ2-2
CDR3: CASSSTSSRAGELFF
DNA: TGTGCCAGCAGCTCCACTAGTTCCCGCGCCGGGGAGCTGTTTTTT

V: TRBV4-3
size: -
D: -
J: TRBJ2-3
CDR3: CASSQGLTDTQYF
DNA: TGCGCCAGCAGCCAAGGGTTAACAGATACGCAGTATTTT

V: TRBV27
size: -
D: -
J: TRBJ2-1
CDR3: CASSLLGVGNEQFF
DNA: TGTGCCAGCAGTTTATTAGGGGTAGGAAATGAGCAGTTCTTC

V: TRBV7-6
size: -
D: -
J: TRBJ2-3
CDR3: CASSLGGRDTADTQYF
DNA: TGTGCCAGCAGCTTAGGGGGCAGGGATACGGCAGATACGCAGTATTTT

V: TRBV18
size: -
D: -
J: TRBJ2-1
CDR3: CASSPQGLSSYNEQFF
DNA: TGTGCCAGCTCACCCCAGGGGCTGAGCTCCTACAATGAGCAGTTCTTC

V: TRBV20-1
size: -
D: -
J: TRBJ1-1
CDR3: CSARTQINTEAFF
DNA: TGCAGTGCTCGGACACAAATCAACACTGAAGCTTTCTTT

V: TRBV7-9
size: many
D: -
J: TRBJ1-5
CDR3: CASSLGAGWPQHF
DNA: TGTGCCAGCAGCTTAGGCGCAGGGTGGCCCCAGCATTTT

V: TRBV29-1
size: -
D: TRBD1
J: TRBJ1-1
CDR3: CSGQGFGKDTEAFF
DNA: TGCAGCGGACAGGGATTCGGCAAGGACACTGAAGCTTTCTTT

V: TRBV25-1
size: few
D: TRBD2
J: TRBJ2-2
CDR3: CASSLTSGRNTGELFF
DNA: TGTGCCAGCAGCCTCACTAGCGGGAGGAACACCGGGGAGCTGTTTTTT

V: TRBV19
size: -
D: -
J: TRBJ1-5
CDR3: CASSYSNQPQHF
DNA: TGTGCCAGTTCATATAGCAATCAGCCCCAGCATTTT

V: TRBV5-5
size: few
D: TRBD1
J: TRBJ2-7
CDR3: CASSLGAGGYEQYF
DNA: TGTGCCAGCAGCTTGGGGGCAGGGGGCTACGAGCAGTACTTC

V: TRBV6-2/TRBV6-3
size: many
D: -
J: TRBJ1-1
CDR3: CASKATEAFF
DNA: TGTGCCAGCAAGGCCACTGAAGCTTTCTTT

V: TRBV6-2/TRBV6-3
size: few
D: -
J: TRBJ2-6
CDR3: CASMTQTSGANVLTF
DNA: TGTGCCAGCATGACACAGACCTCTGGGGCCAACGTCCTGACTTTC

V: TRBV6-2/TRBV6-3
size: -
D: TRBD2
J: TRBJ2-1
CDR3: CASSKELLAGAAYNEQFF
DNA: TGTGCCAGCAGTAAGGAACTTCTAGCGGGAGCCGCCTACAATGAGCAGTTCTTC

V: TRBV5-8
size: many
D: -
J: TRBJ2-5
CDR3: CASSLGRGRREETQYF
DNA: TGTGCCAGCAGCTTAGGCCGGGGACGGAGGGAAGAGACCCAGTACTTC

V: TRBV20-1
size: -
D: -
J: TRBJ1-2
CDR3: CSAARTGLSNYGYTF
DNA: TGCAGTGCTGCGCGCACGGGGTTATCTAACTATGGCTACACCTTC

V: TRBV7-8
size: many
D: TRBD1
J: TRBJ2-7
CDR3: CASSFGTGAIYEQYF
DNA: TGTGCCAGCAGCTTCGGGACAGGGGCCATCTACGAGCAGTACTTC

V: TRBV30
size: -
D: -
J: TRBJ1-6
CDR3: CAWGQNSPLHF
DNA: TGTGCCTGGGGACAGAATTCACCCCTCCACTTT

V: TRBV5-1
size: few
D: -
J: TRBJ1-2
CDR3: CASSLDGPLYGYTF
DNA: TGCGCCAGCAGCTTGGATGGGCCCCTCTATGGCTACACCTTC

V: TRBV2
size: few
D: -
J: TRBJ1-2
CDR3: CASGGRTHNYGYTF
DNA: TGTGCCAGCGGGGGTAGGACTCACAACTATGGCTACACCTTC

V: TRBV6-5
size: many
D: -
J: TRBJ2-5
CDR3: CASSRGTETQYF
DNA: TGTGCCAGCAGTAGGGGGACGGAGACCCAGTACTTC

V: TRBV19
size: -
D: -
J: TRBJ1-4
CDR3: CASTPKGEAEKLFF
DNA: TGTGCCAGTACCCCAAAAGGGGAGGCGGAAAAACTGTTTTTT

V: TRBV28
size: many
D: -
J: TRBJ1-6
CDR3: CASSLPVSYNSPLHF
DNA: TGTGCCAGCAGCCTGCCCGTCTCCTATAATTCACCCCTCCACTTT

V: TRBV20-1
size: many
D: -
J: TRBJ2-3
CDR3: CSASSGVGTDTQYF
DNA: TGCAGTGCTAGTTCGGGAGTGGGCACAGATACGCAGTATTTT

V: TRBV2
size: few
D: -
J: TRBJ2-7
CDR3: CASRNTGNRGYEQYF
DNA: TGTGCCAGCAGGAATACAGGGAATAGAGGCTACGAGCAGTACTTC

V: TRBV11-3
size: -
D: -
J: TRBJ2-1
CDR3: CASSLGRYNEQFF
DNA: TGTGCCAGCAGCTTAGGGAGATACAATGAGCAGTTCTTC

V: TRBV15
size: -
D: TRBD2
J: TRBJ2-7
CDR3: CATSRGVAGEYEQYF
DNA: TGTGCCACCAGCAGAGGGGTAGCGGGAGAGTACGAGCAGTACTTC

V: TRBV19
size: -
D: TRBD1
J: TRBJ2-1
CDR3: CASSIGLRGTGDEQFF
DNA: TGTGCCAGTAGTATAGGTCTTCGCGGGACAGGAGATGAGCAGTTCTTC

V: TRBV5-4
size: many
D: -
J: TRBJ1-1
CDR3: CASSFLQGGTEAFF
DNA: TGTGCCAGCAGCTTCTTGCAGGGTGGTACTGAAGCTTTCTTT

V: TRBV3-1
size: -
D: -
J: TRBJ2-3
CDR3: CASSLTGLDTQYF
DNA: TGTGCCAGCAGCCTTACAGGGTTGGATACGCAGTATTTT

V: TRBV20-1
size: few
D: -
J: TRBJ1-3
CDR3: CSARETNSGNTIYF
DNA: TGCAGTGCTAGAGAGACTAATTCTGGAAACACCATATATTTT

V: TRBV12-3/TRBV12-4
size: few
D: -
J: TRBJ2-3
CDR3: CASSLGLLAQYF
DNA: TGTGCCAGCAGTTTAGGGCTCTTGGCGCAGTATTTT

V: TRBV7-3
size: many
D: -
J: TRBJ2-2
CDR3: CASSFTGTSGELFF
DNA: TGTGCCAGCAGCTTTACCGGGACCTCCGGGGAGCTGTTTTTT

V: TRBV12-3/TRBV12-4
size: few
D: TRBD1
J: TRBJ2-2
CDR3: CASSLGQGRPGELFF
DNA: TGTGCCAGCAGTTTGGGACAGGGAAGGCCCGGGGAGCTGTTTTTT

V: TRBV21-1
size: -
D: -
J: TRBJ1-5
CDR3: CASTLTDDQPQHF
DNA: TGTGCCAGCACCCTTACAGACGATCAGCCCCAGCATTTT

V: TRBV3-1
size: -
D: -
J: TRBJ2-5
CDR3: CASSQGHPGIQETQYF
DNA: TGTGCCAGCAGCCAAGGTCATCCGGGGATCCAAGAGACCCAGTACTTC

V: TRBV30
size: -
D: -
J: TRBJ2-7
CDR3: CAWMSLGSYEQYF
DNA: TGTGCCTGGATGAGTCTAGGATCCTACGAGCAGTACTTC

V: TRBV10-3
size: -
D: -
J: TRBJ1-6
CDR3: CAISESSVPDRNSPLHF
DNA: TGTGCCATCAGTGAGTCTAGCGTTCCAGATCGGAATTCACCCCTCCACTTT

V: TRBV27
size: -
D: -
J: TRBJ2-1
CDR3: CASSPRTWRGNEQFF
DNA: TGTGCCAGCAGTCCTCGGACTTGGCGTGGCAATGAGCAGTTCTTC

V: TRBV20-1
size: -
D: -
J: TRBJ2-2
CDR3: CSARISVTGELFF
DNA: TGCAGTGCTAGAATTAGCGTAACCGGGGAGCTGTTTTTT

V: TRBV20-1
size: -
D: -
J: TRBJ1-1
CDR3: CSAHSPGAHTEAFF
DNA: TGCAGTGCTCACTCGCCCGGGGCCCACACTGAAGCTTTCTTT